These 14 T cell receptor beta chains originate from one sample sequenced in a study of T cell repertoires in cytomegalovirus infection. Their antigen targets remain unknown. TCRdb reprocessed the reads via MiXCR and lists one record per CDR3 protein. This table has 700,000 to 850,000 distinct CDR3 sequences, 32% appearing once. Specimen: cultured CD8+ T cells from PBMCs, collected from culture after CMV antigen stimulation. These receptors originate from a human donor in good health (CMV status not recorded). Some clones in this sample may be carry-over from other donors' samples.

The chain links TRBV2 to TRBJ1-1, with D perhaps matching TRBD1 (5 bases). V gave up 2 bases and J gave up 1 base, with 17 bases separating them. Per the germline V gene, CDR1 is SNHLY and CDR2 is FYNNEI. The CDR3 has 17 residues. The DNA of the CDR3 is TGTGCCAGCAGTGAATGGGACCCACCCCGCAAGAACACTGAAGCTTTCTTT. Its translation is CASSEWDPPRKNTEAFF.

The chain joins TRBV12-3 or TRBV12-4 to TRBJ1-5; D is uncertain. V gave up 2 bases and J gave up 0 bases, with 11 bases separating them. The CDR3 is 16 residues long. The CDR3 DNA follows: TGTGCCAGCAGTTTATCGTTCGGTGATAGCAATCAGCCCCAGCATTTT. This gives the protein CASSLSFGDSNQPQHF.

The genes are TRBV19 and TRBJ1-1; 7 bases align to TRBD1. V lost 7 bases and J lost 3; bases outside the gene matches: 5. The germline CDR1 and CDR2 sequences are LNHDA and SQIVND (reference sequence). The CDR3 is made up of 13 amino acids. The CDR3 sequence: CASIPGGDTEAFF. The CDR3 DNA reads TGTGCCAGTATCCCAGGGGGGGACACTGAAGCTTTCTTT.

This clonotype turned up a few times. The V call is TRBV15, the J call TRBJ2-2; perhaps TRBD2 as D (6 bases). This CDR3 is 18 amino acids long. CDR1 is LNHNV and CDR2 is YYDKDF in the germline V gene (reference sequence). The V and J ends lost 0 bases and 2 bases respectively, with 16 bases between them. The CDR3 here is CATSRDDLDYLNTGELFF. CDR3 DNA: TGTGCCACCAGCAGAGATGATCTGGACTACCTAAACACCGGGGAGCTGTTTTTT.

The V gene is TRBV14, the J gene TRBJ2-5, with 9 bases aligning to TRBD2. J gave up 2 bases and V 1 base, and 5 bases lay outside the gene matches. The germline CDR1 and CDR2 sequences are SGHDN and FVKESK. This CDR3 comprises 16 residues. The CDR3 is CASSQVGAGGQETQYF. CDR3 nucleotides: TGTGCCAGCAGCCAAGTAGGAGCGGGGGGTCAAGAGACCCAGTACTTC.

Only a few counts were recorded for this clonotype. This chain uses TRBV2 with TRBJ1-4; 7 bases map to TRBD1. The CDR3 loop spans 16 amino acids. CDR1 and CDR2 from the germline V gene are SNHLY and FYNNEI. After removal of 3 bases from V and 1 base from J, the junction contained 5 bases not matched to a gene. The CDR3, as DNA: TGTGCCAGCAGTGAGGGACAGCGACTAACTAATGAAAAACTGTTTTTT. As protein: CASSEGQRLTNEKLFF.

Concerning this clonotype itself: A single base separates this from a much larger clone, so it may be a read error. The chain carries TRBV7-4 and TRBJ2-7; 9 bases are a match to TRBD1. This CDR3 contains 13 residues. CDR1 and CDR2 (germline): SGHVT, SQSDAQ. CDR3 protein: CVSSLVGQGCFYF. For the CDR3, the DNA is TGTGTCAGCAGCTTAGTGGGACAGGGATGTTTTTACTTC.

The rearrangement uses TRBV4-1 and TRBJ1-2; TRBD1 matches at 11 bases. Unmatched junction bases numbered 2, after V lost 1 base and J lost 4 bases. CDR1 is MGHRA and CDR2 is YSYEKL in the germline V gene. This CDR3 has 15 amino acids. DNA for the CDR3: TGCGCCAGCAGCCAAGTCGGGACAGGGGGCTATGGCTACACCTTC. Its protein is CASSQVGTGGYGYTF.

This chain joins TRBV28 and TRBJ2-5; 8 bases agree with TRBD2. Germline V gene data show CDR1 as MDHEN and CDR2 as SYDVKM. V trimming: 1 base; J trimming: 5 bases; junction bases outside the gene matches: 9. The CDR3 contains 16 residues. CDR3 in DNA: TGTGCCAGCAGTTTATCCGGGGGGGGTCTGTGGGAGACCCAGTACTTC. Amino acid sequence: CASSLSGGGLWETQYF.

Concerning this clonotype itself: At one boundary the junction diverges from the germline segment, which might be a read error. The chain is built from TRBV25-1 and TRBJ1-4; maybe TRBD1 (5 bases). This CDR3 comprises 19 residues. Germline-derived CDR1 and CDR2 are MGHDK and SYGVNS. The CDR3 nucleotides are TGTGTCAGCAGTTTCGACAGCCCTCCCACCCGTGCAACTAATGAAAAACTGTTTTTT. Translated: CVSSFDSPPTRATNEKLFF.

This chain links TRBV27 with TRBJ1-6; D might be TRBD1 (6 bases). This CDR3 comprises 19 residues. Trimming removed 0 bases at V and 0 bases at J, with 15 bases between. Germline V lookup: CDR1 MNHEY, CDR2 SMNVEV (reference sequence). CDR3 nucleotides: TGTGCCAGCAGTTTATCGCGGGACCCAGGGGACTCCTATAATTCACCCCTCCACTTT. This gives the protein CASSLSRDPGDSYNSPLHF.

Worth noting for this clonotype: Just one base apart from a much larger clone, this may be a read error. V and J are TRBV7-6 and TRBJ2-3; TRBD1 aligns across 8 bases. Germline values: CDR1 SGHVS, CDR2 FNYEAQ. This CDR3 is 15 amino acids long. The CDR3 is CASRPQGEGADMQYF. DNA of the CDR3: TGTGCCAGCAGACCACAGGGGGAAGGGGCAGATATGCAGTATTTT. The full variable domain, its missing parts supplied by reference TRBV7-6 and TRBJ2-3, is GAGVSQSPRYKVTKRGQDVALRCDPISGHVSLYWYRQALGQGPEFLTYFNYEAQQDKSGLPNDRFSAERPEGSISTLTIQRTEQRDSAMYRCASRPQGEGADMQYFGPGTRLTVL.

The chain has TRBV27 and TRBJ1-5; D gene uncertain. CDR1 is MNHEY, CDR2 SMNVEV, per germline (reference sequence). CDR3 length: 14 amino acids. Trimming stripped 9 bases from V and 6 bases from J, with 18 bases between. CDR3 protein: CASSAQVQFQPQHF. In nucleotides, the CDR3 is TGTGCCAGTTCGGCGCAGGTTCAATTTCAGCCCCAGCATTTT.

This clonotype was found many times. The CDR3 nucleotides are TGTGCCAGCAGTCTACTAGCGGGGGGGGCCGCCGGGGAGCTGTTTTTT. Protein: CASSLLAGGAAGELFF. V is TRBV7-8 and J is TRBJ2-2; TRBD2 agrees at 13 bases. CDR3 length: 16 residues. CDR1 and CDR2 (germline): SGHVS, FQNEAQ. Unmatched junction bases numbered 7, after V lost 6 bases and J lost 6 bases.